The clone carrying this TCR beta chain occurred a few times. What it recognizes is unknown. Trimming took 3 bases from V and 3 from J, leaving 9 bases between them. Germline V gene data show CDR1 as LGHNA and CDR2 as YSLEER. The CDR3 sequence is 13 residues long. These data are taken from a study of CD8 T cells in ankylosing spondylitis. General study findings and limits: Roughly eight highly homologous variants formed a TCR beta motif that appeared characteristic of ankylosing spondylitis blood. Past studies reported some motif variants in reactive arthritis synovial fluid and blood.

Scientists made TCR beta libraries using quantitative 5'-RACE with molecular barcodes. TCRdb re-analysed the 5' RACE reads in MiXCR, keeping a single row per CDR3 protein. The sample has 220,000 or so distinct CDR3 sequences, about 17% seen once. The specimen was blood, either unsorted or a sorted T cell fraction (not recorded which). The sequence came from a male donor with ankylosing spondylitis. This chain joins TRBV4-3 and TRBJ2-7; a weak D match, TRBD1 (5 bases). The CDR3 protein is CASSHQQDYEQYF. The CDR3 nucleotides read TGCGCCAGCAGCCATCAACAGGACTACGAGCAGTACTTC.